This TCR beta chain derives from a study of chemoradiotherapy in HPV16-positive cancers. Study information: Candidate HPV-specific clones and shared TCR motifs came from two HPV16-positive patients. Overall study findings and caveats: Only a couple of HPV16-positive patients supplied the functional HPV-specificity definition.

TCRdb's table, derived via immunoSEQ multiplex PCR, lists solely in-frame clones and lacks some. This sample has approximately 500 clones; 80% occur once, and the top ten carry 30%. Over chemoradiotherapy, repertoires were sampled more than once. The V gene lost 4 bases and the J gene lost 6 bases, with 20 bases spanning the gap. There are 16 residues in the CDR3. In germline, CDR1 is SGHNT, CDR2 YENEEA. Concerning this clone: Its antigen is as yet unknown.

The clonotype originates from a human donor with HPV-associated anogenital cancer. The starting material was tumor tissue, obtained from a patient who underwent chemoradiotherapy. The chain uses TRBV11-3 and TRBJ2-3; D is possibly TRBD2 (5 bases). This chain's CDR3 is CASSSISGSQTDTQYF. CDR3 DNA: TGTGCCAGCAGCTCAATATCGGGGTCGCAGACGGATACGCAGTATTTT. Supplemented by reference TRBV11-3 and TRBJ2-3, the full variable domain reads EAGVVQSPRYKIIEKKQPVAFWCNPISGHNTLYWYLQNLGQGPELLIRYENEEAVDDSQLPKDRFSAERLKGVDSTLKIQPAELGDSAVYLCASSSISGSQTDTQYFGPGTRLTVL.